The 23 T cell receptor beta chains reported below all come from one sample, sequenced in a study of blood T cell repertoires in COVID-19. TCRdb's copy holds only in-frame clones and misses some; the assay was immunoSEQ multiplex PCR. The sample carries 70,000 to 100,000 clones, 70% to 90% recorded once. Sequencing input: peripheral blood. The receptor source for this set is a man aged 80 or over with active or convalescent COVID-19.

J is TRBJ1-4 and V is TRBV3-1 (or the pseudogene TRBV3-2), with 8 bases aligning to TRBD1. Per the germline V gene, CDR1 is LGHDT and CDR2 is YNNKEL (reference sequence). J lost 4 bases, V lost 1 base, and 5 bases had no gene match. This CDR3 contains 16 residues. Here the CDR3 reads CASSQGGQGFNEKLFF. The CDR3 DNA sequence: TGTGCCAGCAGCCAAGGAGGACAGGGATTTAATGAAAAACTGTTTTTT.

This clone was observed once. CDR3 in amino acids: CASSSRTGVGETQYF. Written as DNA, the CDR3 is TGTGCCAGCTCATCGCGGACAGGGGTAGGGGAGACCCAGTACTTC. The chain links TRBV18 to TRBJ2-5; TRBD1 matches at 9 bases. With V trimmed by 5 bases and J by 5 bases, 9 bases remained unmatched. This CDR3 is built from 15 residues. The V gene's germline CDR1 is KGHSH and CDR2 LQKENI.

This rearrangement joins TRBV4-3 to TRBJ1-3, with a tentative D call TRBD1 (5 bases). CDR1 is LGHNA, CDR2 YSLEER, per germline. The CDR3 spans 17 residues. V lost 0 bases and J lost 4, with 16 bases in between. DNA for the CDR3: TGCGCCAGCAGCCAAGATGTGGCCAGGGTCACGGGAAACACCATATATTTT. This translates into CASSQDVARVTGNTIYF.

Here the CDR3 reads CASSQRAGATTDTQYF. Here the CDR3 DNA reads TGCGCCAGCAGCCAAAGAGCGGGAGCCACCACAGATACGCAGTATTTT. The chain recombines TRBV4-1 with TRBJ2-3, with 8 bases matching TRBD2. The CDR3 has 16 residues. The ends lost 2 bases at V and 2 bases at J; junction bases unmatched: 6. Germline V gene sequence: CDR1 MGHRA, CDR2 YSYEKL.

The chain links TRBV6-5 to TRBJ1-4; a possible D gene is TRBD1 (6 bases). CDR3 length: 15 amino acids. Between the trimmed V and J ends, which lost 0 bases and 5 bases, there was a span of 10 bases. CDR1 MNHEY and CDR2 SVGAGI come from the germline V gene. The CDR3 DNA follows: TGTGCCAGCAGTTACTCACAGGGCGTCAATGAAAAACTGTTTTTT. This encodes CASSYSQGVNEKLFF.

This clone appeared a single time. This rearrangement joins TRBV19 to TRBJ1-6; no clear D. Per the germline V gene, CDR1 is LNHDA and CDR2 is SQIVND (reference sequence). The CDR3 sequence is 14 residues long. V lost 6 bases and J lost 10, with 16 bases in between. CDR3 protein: CASRLREVGSPLHF. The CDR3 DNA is TGTGCCAGTAGGCTCCGGGAGGTGGGATCACCCCTCCACTTT.

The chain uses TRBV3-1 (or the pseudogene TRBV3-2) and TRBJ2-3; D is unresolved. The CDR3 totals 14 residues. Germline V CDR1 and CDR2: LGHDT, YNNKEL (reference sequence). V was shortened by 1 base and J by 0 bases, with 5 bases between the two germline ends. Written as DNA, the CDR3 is TGTGCCAGCAGCCAAGGTCCGAGCACAGATACGCAGTATTTT. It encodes CASSQGPSTDTQYF.

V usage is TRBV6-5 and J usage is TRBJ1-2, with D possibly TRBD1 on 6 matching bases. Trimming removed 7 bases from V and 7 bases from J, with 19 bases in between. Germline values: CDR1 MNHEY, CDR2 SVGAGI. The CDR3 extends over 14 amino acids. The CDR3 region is CASTLRGALGGYTF. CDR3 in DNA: TGTGCCAGCACCCTCCGGGGGGCGCTAGGTGGCTACACCTTC.

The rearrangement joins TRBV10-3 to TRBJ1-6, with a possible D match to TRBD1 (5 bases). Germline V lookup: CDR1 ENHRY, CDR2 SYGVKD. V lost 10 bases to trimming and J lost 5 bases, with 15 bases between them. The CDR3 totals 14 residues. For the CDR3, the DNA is TGTGCCACCACAGACAGAGCAAATAATTCACCCCTCCACTTT. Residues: CATTDRANNSPLHF.

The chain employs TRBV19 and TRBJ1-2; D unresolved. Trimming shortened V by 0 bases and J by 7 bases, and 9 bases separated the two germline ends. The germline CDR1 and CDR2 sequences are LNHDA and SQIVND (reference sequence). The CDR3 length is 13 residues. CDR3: CASSIDRAGGYTF. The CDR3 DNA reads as TGTGCCAGTAGTATAGATCGCGCCGGTGGCTACACCTTC. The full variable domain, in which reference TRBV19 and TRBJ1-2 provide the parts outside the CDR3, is DGGITQSPKYLFRKEGQNVTLSCEQNLNHDAMYWYRQDPGQGLRLIYYSQIVNDFQKGDIAEGYSVSREKKESFPLTVTSAQKNPTAFYLCASSIDRAGGYTFGSGTRLTVV.

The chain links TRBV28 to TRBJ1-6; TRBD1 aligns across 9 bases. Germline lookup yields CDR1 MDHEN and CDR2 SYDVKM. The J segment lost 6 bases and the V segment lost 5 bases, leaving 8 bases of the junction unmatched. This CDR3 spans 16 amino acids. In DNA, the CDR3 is TGTGCCAGCAGTAACCCGGGACAGGGCGCTAATTCACCCCTCCACTTT. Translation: CASSNPGQGANSPLHF.

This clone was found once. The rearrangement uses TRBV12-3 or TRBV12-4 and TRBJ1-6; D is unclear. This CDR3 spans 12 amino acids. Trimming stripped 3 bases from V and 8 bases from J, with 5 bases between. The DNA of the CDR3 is TGTGCCAGCAGTTTTGTAGATTCACCCCTCCACTTT. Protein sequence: CASSFVDSPLHF.

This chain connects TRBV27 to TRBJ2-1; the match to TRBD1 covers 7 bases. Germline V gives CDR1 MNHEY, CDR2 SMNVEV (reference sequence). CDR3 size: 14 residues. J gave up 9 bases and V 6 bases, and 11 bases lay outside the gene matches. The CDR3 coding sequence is TGTGCCAGCAGGGCCGGACAGGTCGCTGTTGAGCAGTTCTTC. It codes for CASRAGQVAVEQFF.

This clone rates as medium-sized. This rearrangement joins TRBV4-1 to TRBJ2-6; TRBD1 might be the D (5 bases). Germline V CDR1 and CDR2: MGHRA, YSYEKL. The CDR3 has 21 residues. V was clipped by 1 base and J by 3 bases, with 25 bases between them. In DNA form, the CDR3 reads TGCGCCAGCAGCCAAGGAGTCACACCAGGGCGGTTGGTACGTGGGGCCAACGTCCTGACTTTC. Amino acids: CASSQGVTPGRLVRGANVLTF.

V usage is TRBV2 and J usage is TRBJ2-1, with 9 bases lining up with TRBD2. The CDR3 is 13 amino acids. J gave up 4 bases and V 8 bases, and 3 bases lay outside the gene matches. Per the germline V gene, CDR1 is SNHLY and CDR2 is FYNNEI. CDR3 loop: CASQREVYNEQFF. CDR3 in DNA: TGTGCCAGCCAGCGGGAGGTTTACAATGAGCAGTTCTTC.

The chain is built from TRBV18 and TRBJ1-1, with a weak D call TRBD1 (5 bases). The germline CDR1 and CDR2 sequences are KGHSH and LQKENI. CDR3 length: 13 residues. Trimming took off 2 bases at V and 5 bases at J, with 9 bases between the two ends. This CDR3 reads CASSPAQGTEAFF. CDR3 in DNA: TGTGCCAGCTCACCAGCCCAGGGTACTGAAGCTTTCTTT. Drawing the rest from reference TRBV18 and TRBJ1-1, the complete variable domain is NAGVMQNPRHLVRRRGQEARLRCSPMKGHSHVYWYRQLPEEGLKFMVYLQKENIIDESGMPKERFSAEFPKEGPSILRIQQVVRGDSAAYFCASSPAQGTEAFFGQGTRLTVV.

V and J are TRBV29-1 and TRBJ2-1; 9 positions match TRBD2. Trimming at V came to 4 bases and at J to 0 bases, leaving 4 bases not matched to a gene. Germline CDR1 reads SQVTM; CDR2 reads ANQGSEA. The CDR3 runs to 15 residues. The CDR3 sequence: CSVVSGRSSYNEQFF. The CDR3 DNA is TGCAGCGTTGTTAGCGGGAGAAGCTCCTACAATGAGCAGTTCTTC.

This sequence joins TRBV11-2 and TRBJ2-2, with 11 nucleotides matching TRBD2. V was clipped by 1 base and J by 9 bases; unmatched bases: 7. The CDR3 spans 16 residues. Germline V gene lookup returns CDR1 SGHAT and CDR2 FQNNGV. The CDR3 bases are TGTGCCAGCAGCTTAGGACTAGCGGGGATTTCTCGGGAGCTGTTTTTT. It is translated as CASSLGLAGISRELFF.

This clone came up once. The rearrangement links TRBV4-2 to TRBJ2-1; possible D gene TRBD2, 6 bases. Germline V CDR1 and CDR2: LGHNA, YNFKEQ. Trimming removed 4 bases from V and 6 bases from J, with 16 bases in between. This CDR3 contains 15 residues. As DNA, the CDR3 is TGTGCCAGCAGCCCGAGGACGGGAGAGTTCAATGAGCAGTTCTTC. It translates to CASSPRTGEFNEQFF.

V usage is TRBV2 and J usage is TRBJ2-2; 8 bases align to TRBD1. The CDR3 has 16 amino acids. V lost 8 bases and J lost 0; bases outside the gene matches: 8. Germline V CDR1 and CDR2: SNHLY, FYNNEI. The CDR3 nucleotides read TGTGCCAGCGCGCTCGACAGGGGTTCGAACACCGGGGAGCTGTTTTTT. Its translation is CASALDRGSNTGELFF.

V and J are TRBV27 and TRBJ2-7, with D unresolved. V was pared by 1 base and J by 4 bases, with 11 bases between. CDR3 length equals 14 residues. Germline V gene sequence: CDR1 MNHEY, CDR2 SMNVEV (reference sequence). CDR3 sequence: CASSLLRSGYEQYF. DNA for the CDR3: TGTGCCAGCAGTTTATTAAGATCGGGTTACGAGCAGTACTTC.

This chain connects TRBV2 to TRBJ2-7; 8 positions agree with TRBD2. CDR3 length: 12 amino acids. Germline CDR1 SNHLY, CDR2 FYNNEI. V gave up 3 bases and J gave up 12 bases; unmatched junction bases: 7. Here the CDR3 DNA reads TGTGCCAGCAGTGATACCGCGGGAGGTGGGTACTTC. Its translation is CASSDTAGGGYF.

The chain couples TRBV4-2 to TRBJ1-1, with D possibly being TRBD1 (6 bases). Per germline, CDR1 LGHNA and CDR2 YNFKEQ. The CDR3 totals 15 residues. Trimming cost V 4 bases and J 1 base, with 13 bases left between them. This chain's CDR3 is CASSRSRGTNTEAFF. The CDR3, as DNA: TGTGCCAGCAGCCGGTCGAGGGGGACGAACACTGAAGCTTTCTTT.